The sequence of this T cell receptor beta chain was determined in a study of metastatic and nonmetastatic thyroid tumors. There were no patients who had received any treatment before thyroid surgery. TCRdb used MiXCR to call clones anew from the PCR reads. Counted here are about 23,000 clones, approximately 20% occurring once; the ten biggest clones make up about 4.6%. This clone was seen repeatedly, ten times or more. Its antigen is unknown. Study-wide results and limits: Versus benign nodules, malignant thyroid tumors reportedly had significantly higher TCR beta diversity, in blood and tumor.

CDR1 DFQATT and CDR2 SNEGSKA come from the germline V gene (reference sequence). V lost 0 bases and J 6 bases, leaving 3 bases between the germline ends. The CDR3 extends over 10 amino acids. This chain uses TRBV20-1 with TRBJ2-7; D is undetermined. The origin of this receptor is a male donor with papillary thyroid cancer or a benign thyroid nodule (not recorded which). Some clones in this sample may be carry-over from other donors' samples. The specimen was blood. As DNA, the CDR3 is TGCAGTGCTAGAGATTCCGAGCAGTACTTC. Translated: CSARDSEQYF.